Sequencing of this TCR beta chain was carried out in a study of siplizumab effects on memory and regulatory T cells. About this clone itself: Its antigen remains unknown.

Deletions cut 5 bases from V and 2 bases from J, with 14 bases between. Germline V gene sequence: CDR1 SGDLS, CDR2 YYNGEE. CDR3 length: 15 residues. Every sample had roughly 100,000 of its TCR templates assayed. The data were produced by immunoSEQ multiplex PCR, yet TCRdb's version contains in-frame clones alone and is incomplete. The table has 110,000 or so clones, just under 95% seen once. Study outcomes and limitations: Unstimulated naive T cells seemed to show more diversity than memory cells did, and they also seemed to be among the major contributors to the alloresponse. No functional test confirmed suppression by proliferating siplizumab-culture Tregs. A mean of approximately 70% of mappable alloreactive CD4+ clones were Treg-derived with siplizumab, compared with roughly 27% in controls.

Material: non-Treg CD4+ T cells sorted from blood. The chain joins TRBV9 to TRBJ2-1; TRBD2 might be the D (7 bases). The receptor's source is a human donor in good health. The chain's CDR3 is CASSVRGATYNEQFF. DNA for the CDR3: TGTGCCAGCAGTGTCCGGGGGGCTACCTACAATGAGCAGTTCTTC. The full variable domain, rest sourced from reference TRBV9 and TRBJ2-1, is DSGVTQTPKHLITATGQRVTLRCSPRSGDLSVYWYQQSLDQGLQFLIQYYNGEERAKGNILERFSAQQFPDLHSELNLSSLELGDSALYFCASSVRGATYNEQFFGPGTRLTVL.